The T cell receptor (beta chain) under discussion was sequenced for a study of PD-1 blockade in classical Hodgkin lymphoma. Study overall: Nivolumab was administered to patients intravenously at 3 mg/kg every 2 weeks.

Here immunoSEQ multiplex PCR was the method, and the copy in TCRdb shows in-frame clones only, minus some. The sample has under 15,000 clones, about nine tenths seen once. The CDR3 sequence is 14 residues long. CDR1 SGDLS and CDR2 YYNGEE come from the germline V gene. Trimming stripped 0 bases from V and 2 bases from J, with 5 bases between. On this clone: Its antigen remains unknown.

Study-wide results and limits: Repertoire differences have undefined causes, possibly disease activity or prior therapy. Reports described newly diagnosed patients as having lower baseline TCR diversity than healthy donors.

Every patient was affected by relapse after autologous stem cell transplantation, while exposure to brentuximab vedotin was not uniform. Progressive disease, partial response or complete response was each patient's best response. The origin of this receptor is a human donor with classical Hodgkin lymphoma. The J gene is TRBJ2-2, the V gene TRBV9, with D unclear. The material was peripheral blood mononuclear cells (PBMCs), obtained at baseline. The CDR3 DNA reads as TGTGCCAGCAGCGTAGTAGTTAACACCGGGGAGCTGTTTTTT. This encodes CASSVVVNTGELFF.